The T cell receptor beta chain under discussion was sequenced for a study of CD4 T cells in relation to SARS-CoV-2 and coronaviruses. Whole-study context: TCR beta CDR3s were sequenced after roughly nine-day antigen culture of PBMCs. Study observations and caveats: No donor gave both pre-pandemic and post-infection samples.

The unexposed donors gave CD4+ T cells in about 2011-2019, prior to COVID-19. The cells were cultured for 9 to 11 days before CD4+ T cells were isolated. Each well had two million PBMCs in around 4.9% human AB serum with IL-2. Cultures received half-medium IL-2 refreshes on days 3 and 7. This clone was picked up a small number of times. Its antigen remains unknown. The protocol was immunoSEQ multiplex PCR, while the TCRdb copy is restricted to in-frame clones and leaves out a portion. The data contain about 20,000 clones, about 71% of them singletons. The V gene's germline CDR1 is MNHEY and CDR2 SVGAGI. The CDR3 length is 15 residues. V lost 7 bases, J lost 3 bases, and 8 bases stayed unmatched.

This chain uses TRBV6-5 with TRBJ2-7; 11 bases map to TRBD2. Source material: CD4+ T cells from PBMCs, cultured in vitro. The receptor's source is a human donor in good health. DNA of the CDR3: TGTGCCAGCATCCGACTAGCGGGGACTCTCTACGAGCAGTACTTC. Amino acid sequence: CASIRLAGTLYEQYF.